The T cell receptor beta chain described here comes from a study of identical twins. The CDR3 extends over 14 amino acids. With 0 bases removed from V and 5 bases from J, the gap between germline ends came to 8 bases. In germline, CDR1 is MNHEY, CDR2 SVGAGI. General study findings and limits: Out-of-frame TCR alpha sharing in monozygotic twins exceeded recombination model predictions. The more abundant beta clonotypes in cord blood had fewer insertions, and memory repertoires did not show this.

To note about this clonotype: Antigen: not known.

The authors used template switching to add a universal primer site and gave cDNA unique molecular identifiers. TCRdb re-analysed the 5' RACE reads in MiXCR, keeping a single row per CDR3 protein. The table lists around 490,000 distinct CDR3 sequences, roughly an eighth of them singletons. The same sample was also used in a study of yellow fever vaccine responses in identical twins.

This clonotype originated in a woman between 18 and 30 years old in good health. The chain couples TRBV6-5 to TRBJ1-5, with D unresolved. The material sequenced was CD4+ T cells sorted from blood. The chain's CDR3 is CASSYSVRDQPQHF. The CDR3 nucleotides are TGTGCCAGCAGTTACTCAGTCCGGGATCAGCCCCAGCATTTT.